These T cell receptor beta chains were read from a single sample in a study of human T cells and chemical hapten exposure. MiXCR, applied by TCRdb to the RACE reads, yields one record per CDR3 protein. This sample has about 120,000 distinct CDR3 sequences, with 9% to 13% found just once. The sequenced sample was whole blood, obtained in connection with sensitization to the hapten diphenylcyclopropenone (DPC). These receptors were obtained from a woman aged 45-65 years with alopecia areata. Some clones in this sample may be carry-over from other donors' samples. The CDR3 runs from the conserved cysteine through the conserved F or W. The order of the fields is D gene, V gene, J gene, clone size, CDR3 DNA, CDR3 protein. A D gene is named only where the DNA matches it firmly. The listing skips clone size in some rows; elsewhere it reads once, few, many or a size class.

d_gene: NA; v_gene: TRBV29-1; j_gene: TRBJ2-1; abundance: few; CDR3nt: TGCAGCGTTGAGGGTCGGGAGCGTCCACTAAATGAGCAGTTCTTC; CDR3aa: CSVEGRERPLNEQFF
d_gene: TRBD1; v_gene: TRBV3-1; j_gene: TRBJ1-6; abundance: NA; CDR3nt: TGTGCCAGCCAGGACAGGGGAGGTAAAAAATTTTCACCCCTCCACTTT; CDR3aa: CASQDRGGKKFSPLHF
d_gene: NA; v_gene: TRBV28; j_gene: TRBJ2-7; abundance: NA; CDR3nt: TGTGCCAGCGCTTCTCCCTGGGAGCAGTACTTC; CDR3aa: CASASPWEQYF
d_gene: TRBD1; v_gene: TRBV12-3/TRBV12-4; j_gene: TRBJ2-5; abundance: many; CDR3nt: TGTGCCAGCAGCAAAAACAGGGGAGAGACCCAGTACTTC; CDR3aa: CASSKNRGETQYF
d_gene: NA; v_gene: TRBV11-2; j_gene: TRBJ1-1; abundance: NA; CDR3nt: TGTGCCAGCAGCTTGGTGGGATTTCCAAACACTGAAGCTTTCTTT; CDR3aa: CASSLVGFPNTEAFF
d_gene: NA; v_gene: TRBV5-1; j_gene: TRBJ2-6; abundance: NA; CDR3nt: TGCGCCAGCAGCTTGAACCTGCTGGCTGGGGCCAACGTCCTGACTTTC; CDR3aa: CASSLNLLAGANVLTF
d_gene: NA; v_gene: TRBV6-1; j_gene: TRBJ1-5; abundance: many; CDR3nt: TGTGCCAGCAGTGAAGGCAGGACCCAGCATTTT; CDR3aa: CASSEGRTQHF
d_gene: TRBD2; v_gene: TRBV7-6; j_gene: TRBJ2-1; abundance: NA; CDR3nt: TGTGCCAGCAGCCAAGTGACTAGCTCCTTGGATGAGCAGTTCTTC; CDR3aa: CASSQVTSSLDEQFF
d_gene: NA; v_gene: TRBV4-1; j_gene: TRBJ2-4; abundance: NA; CDR3nt: TGCGCCAGCAGCCAAGTAGTAACAGGGAGCCCCAAAAACATTCAGTACTTC; CDR3aa: CASSQVVTGSPKNIQYF
d_gene: NA; v_gene: TRBV28; j_gene: TRBJ2-7; abundance: NA; CDR3nt: TGTGCCAGCAGTTGGACCGGGACTGATTCCTACGAGCAGTACTTC; CDR3aa: CASSWTGTDSYEQYF
d_gene: NA; v_gene: TRBV4-1; j_gene: TRBJ1-5; abundance: NA; CDR3nt: TGCGCCAGCAGCCAAGAAAGGGTTAATCAGCCCCAGCATTTT; CDR3aa: CASSQERVNQPQHF
d_gene: NA; v_gene: TRBV7-6; j_gene: TRBJ1-4; abundance: few; CDR3nt: TGTGCCAGCAGCTTGACCGCCAATGAAAAACTGTTTTTT; CDR3aa: CASSLTANEKLFF
d_gene: NA; v_gene: TRBV6-5; j_gene: TRBJ2-4; abundance: many; CDR3nt: TGTGCCAGCAGTTACTCAGGATTCGAAAACATTCAGTACTTC; CDR3aa: CASSYSGFENIQYF
d_gene: NA; v_gene: TRBV29-1; j_gene: TRBJ1-5; abundance: few; CDR3nt: TGCAGCGTTGGGACTGCAGGGAACAATCAGCCCCAGCATTTT; CDR3aa: CSVGTAGNNQPQHF
d_gene: TRBD1; v_gene: TRBV5-1; j_gene: TRBJ2-7; abundance: NA; CDR3nt: TGCGCCAGCAGCTTATCGGGACAGGGGAACTACGAGCAGTACTTC; CDR3aa: CASSLSGQGNYEQYF
d_gene: NA; v_gene: TRBV20-1; j_gene: TRBJ2-6; abundance: NA; CDR3nt: TGCAGTGCTACCCCCAGGGGTACTGGGGCCAACGTCCTGACTTTC; CDR3aa: CSATPRGTGANVLTF
d_gene: NA; v_gene: TRBV7-9; j_gene: TRBJ1-1; abundance: NA; CDR3nt: TGTGCCAGCAGCTCGTACATATCCAGGGTAGGGGCTTTCTTT; CDR3aa: CASSSYISRVGAFF
d_gene: NA; v_gene: TRBV28; j_gene: TRBJ2-7; abundance: NA; CDR3nt: TGTGCCAGCAGTTTGCCGCAGGAAACCTTAGAGCAGTACTTC; CDR3aa: CASSLPQETLEQYF
d_gene: NA; v_gene: TRBV4-2; j_gene: TRBJ2-2; abundance: many; CDR3nt: TGTGCCAGCAGCCAAGAAGGAGTAGGGATCGGTCGTAGCGGGGAGCTGTTTTTT; CDR3aa: CASSQEGVGIGRSGELFF
d_gene: NA; v_gene: TRBV28; j_gene: TRBJ2-7; abundance: NA; CDR3nt: TGTGCCAGCAGTTTAGGGTTGGGCGAGCAGTACTTC; CDR3aa: CASSLGLGEQYF
d_gene: NA; v_gene: TRBV18; j_gene: TRBJ2-3; abundance: many; CDR3nt: TGTGCCAGCTCACCACGGACTGGCCGGGCGGGCACAGATACGCAGTATTTT; CDR3aa: CASSPRTGRAGTDTQYF
d_gene: NA; v_gene: TRBV12-3/TRBV12-4; j_gene: TRBJ2-7; abundance: many; CDR3nt: TGTGCCAGCAGTCCCCGACTAACGGATGAGCAGTACTTC; CDR3aa: CASSPRLTDEQYF
d_gene: TRBD1; v_gene: TRBV6-5; j_gene: TRBJ2-5; abundance: many; CDR3nt: TGTGCCAGCAGCTTCGGGACAGGTCGGACCCAGTACTTC; CDR3aa: CASSFGTGRTQYF
d_gene: NA; v_gene: TRBV10-2; j_gene: TRBJ2-3; abundance: many; CDR3nt: TGCGCCAGCAGTGAGGGAGGGGATACGCAGTATTTT; CDR3aa: CASSEGGDTQYF
d_gene: NA; v_gene: TRBV28; j_gene: TRBJ1-2; abundance: NA; CDR3nt: TGTGCCAGCAGCAAAGACAGCTATGGCTACACCTTC; CDR3aa: CASSKDSYGYTF
d_gene: NA; v_gene: TRBV2; j_gene: TRBJ2-5; abundance: NA; CDR3nt: TGTGCCAGCAATGCGCAGGGGGGGACCCAGTACTTC; CDR3aa: CASNAQGGTQYF
d_gene: TRBD1; v_gene: TRBV12-3/TRBV12-4; j_gene: TRBJ1-2; abundance: NA; CDR3nt: TGTGCCAGCAGTACTACAGGGGGAGACTATGGCTACACCTTC; CDR3aa: CASSTTGGDYGYTF
d_gene: NA; v_gene: TRBV12-3/TRBV12-4; j_gene: TRBJ1-5; abundance: NA; CDR3nt: TGTGCCAGCAGCCAGCAGGGGCAGCCCCAGCATTTT; CDR3aa: CASSQQGQPQHF
d_gene: NA; v_gene: TRBV28; j_gene: TRBJ2-4; abundance: NA; CDR3nt: TGTGCCAGCAGTCGACAGCAGCAAAACATTCAGTACTTC; CDR3aa: CASSRQQQNIQYF
d_gene: TRBD1; v_gene: TRBV29-1; j_gene: TRBJ1-4; abundance: NA; CDR3nt: TGCAGCGTTGAAGACGGTGGGACAGTTAATGAAAAACTGTTTTTT; CDR3aa: CSVEDGGTVNEKLFF
d_gene: NA; v_gene: TRBV6-1; j_gene: TRBJ2-5; abundance: NA; CDR3nt: TGTGCCAGCACAGCCCAGTACCAAGAGACCCAGTACTTC; CDR3aa: CASTAQYQETQYF
d_gene: TRBD1; v_gene: TRBV6-2/TRBV6-3; j_gene: TRBJ1-5; abundance: few; CDR3nt: TGTGCCAGCAGTTACGGACAGGGCCCCCAGCCCCAGCATTTT; CDR3aa: CASSYGQGPQPQHF
d_gene: TRBD2; v_gene: TRBV2; j_gene: TRBJ2-7; abundance: many; CDR3nt: TGTGCCAGCAGTCGGGATGGTATTCGTGCGGGGGGCTTTGGCGAGCAGTACTTC; CDR3aa: CASSRDGIRAGGFGEQYF